These 18 T cell receptor beta chains were sequenced from one sample in a study of cytomegalovirus exposure and HLA in healthy donors. PCR primers comprised 60 Vbeta and 13 Jbeta primers. Using immunoSEQ multiplex PCR, the repertoire was profiled, and TCRdb retains in-frame clones only, with some absent. Found here are approximately 200,000 clones, under 80% of them singletons; the top ten hold 0.2% to 0.25%. The sequencing sample was made of PBMCs. These receptors were obtained from a girl aged 2 to 9 in good health and CMV-seronegative.

In this sample, this clone turned up a few times. The V and J genes are TRBV2 and TRBJ1-1; D not resolved. Deletions cut 2 bases from V and 1 base from J, with 11 bases between. This CDR3 region has 15 residues. Germline values: CDR1 SNHLY, CDR2 FYNNEI. The CDR3 DNA reads TGTGCCAGCAGTGAACCCTTTGGAGGGAACACTGAAGCTTTCTTT. Its protein is CASSEPFGGNTEAFF.

This rearrangement joins TRBV6-1 to TRBJ2-5, with 8 bases identical to TRBD2. This CDR3 is built from 15 residues. After removal of 3 bases from V and 1 base from J, the junction contained 4 bases not matched to a gene. The germline gives CDR1 MNHNS, CDR2 SASEGT. The CDR3 is CASSEGTRTQETQYF. Here the CDR3 DNA reads TGTGCCAGCAGTGAGGGGACTAGGACCCAAGAGACCCAGTACTTC.

The chain employs TRBV2 and TRBJ2-5; no clear D. The germline V and J ends were trimmed by 4 bases and 2 bases, with 8 bases remaining between them. Per the germline V gene, CDR1 is SNHLY and CDR2 is FYNNEI. The CDR3 has 13 residues. The chain's CDR3 is CASSVSSQETQYF. CDR3 DNA: TGTGCCAGCAGTGTCTCCTCGCAAGAGACCCAGTACTTC.

The table lists this clone with a few counts. Other nucleotide sequences in the sample specify the same CDR3. The chain couples TRBV5-1 to TRBJ1-1, with D unclear. This CDR3 contains 13 residues. CDR1 and CDR2 (germline): SGHRS, YFSETQ. The V end was cut by 2 bases, the J end by 5 bases, with 10 bases between. CDR3 nucleotide sequence: TGCGCCAGCAGCTTATCCGGAGGGACTGAAGCTTTCTTT. As protein: CASSLSGGTEAFF.

This chain joins TRBV2 and TRBJ2-3, with 9 bases matching TRBD2. The CDR3 extends over 13 amino acids. Germline V gene data show CDR1 as SNHLY and CDR2 as FYNNEI. With V trimmed by 7 bases and J by 4 bases, 3 bases remained unmatched. The CDR3 DNA is TGTGCCAGCACGTCTAGCGGGGCAGATACGCAGTATTTT. Amino acid sequence: CASTSSGADTQYF.

J is TRBJ2-2 and V is TRBV9; no definite D call. The CDR3 extends over 14 amino acids. With 1 base removed from V and 6 bases from J, the gap between germline ends came to 10 bases. The V gene's germline CDR1 is SGDLS and CDR2 YYNGEE. The CDR3 is CASSVSVSAGELFF. The CDR3 DNA is TGTGCCAGCAGCGTATCTGTGTCCGCCGGGGAGCTGTTTTTT.

The V gene is TRBV6-5, the J gene TRBJ2-7, with TRBD2 matching over 12 bases. Trimming took 6 bases from V and 7 from J; bases not matched to a gene: 10. Per the germline V gene, CDR1 is MNHEY and CDR2 is SVGAGI. The CDR3 length is 15 residues. CDR3 sequence reads: CASSHRLAGAWEQYF. In nucleotides, the CDR3 is TGTGCCAGCAGCCACCGACTAGCGGGGGCCTGGGAGCAGTACTTC.

This clone was seen only a few times. The rearrangement uses TRBV2 and TRBJ1-1; TRBD1 might be the D (5 bases). Germline V gene data show CDR1 as SNHLY and CDR2 as FYNNEI. CDR3 size: 15 residues. V was pared by 4 bases and J by 0 bases, with 12 bases between. The DNA of the CDR3 is TGTGCCAGCAGTGTTGGTGGGGCCATGAACACTGAAGCTTTCTTT. Its protein is CASSVGGAMNTEAFF.

This clone was recorded once. The chain employs TRBV29-1 and TRBJ2-7, with D possibly being TRBD1 (5 bases). Germline V CDR1 and CDR2: SQVTM, ANQGSEA. This CDR3 is 16 amino acids long. Trimming pared 1 base from V and 6 bases from J, leaving 22 bases between. The CDR3 DNA is TGCAGCGTTGAAGGAGCTCAGAACAGCCCAGGGTTCGAGCAGTACTTC. As protein: CSVEGAQNSPGFEQYF.

The chain carries TRBV4-1 and TRBJ2-7; 7 bases line up with TRBD2. V dropped 5 bases and J dropped 1; count of bases not matched to a gene: 11. This CDR3 spans 16 amino acids. Germline CDR1 MGHRA, CDR2 YSYEKL. The CDR3 is CASSAIPSGASYEQYF. CDR3 nucleotides: TGCGCCAGCAGCGCTATCCCTAGCGGCGCTTCCTACGAGCAGTACTTC.

The chain combines TRBV5-6 with TRBJ2-7; 8 nucleotides match TRBD1. The CDR3 is made up of 15 amino acids. The junction had 13 bases not matched to a gene; V was cut back by 4 bases and J by 7 bases. Germline CDR1 SGHDT, CDR2 YYEEEE. The CDR3 sequence: CASSRGWQGAREQYF. CDR3 sequence (DNA): TGTGCCAGCAGCCGGGGGTGGCAGGGGGCTAGGGAGCAGTACTTC.

The chain employs TRBV18 and TRBJ2-7, with 7 bases aligning to TRBD2. This CDR3 comprises 15 residues. V lost 3 bases to trimming and J lost 2 bases; unmatched junction nucleotides: 7. Germline-derived CDR1 and CDR2 are KGHSH and LQKENI. The CDR3 DNA reads as TGTGCCAGCTCACCCGGGACTACCGGAACCTACGAGCAGTACTTC. This encodes CASSPGTTGTYEQYF.

This clone was counted between two and nine times. The chain combines TRBV10-3 with TRBJ1-1; D gene uncertain. Germline assignment: CDR1 ENHRY and CDR2 SYGVKD. With 10 bases removed from V and 3 bases from J, the gap between germline ends came to 12 bases. CDR3 length equals 12 residues. In nucleotides, the CDR3 is TGTGCCACAGAAGGTCAGGACACTGAAGCTTTCTTT. Translation gives CATEGQDTEAFF.

This chain uses TRBV10-1 with TRBJ2-7; TRBD2 matches 11 bases. Germline V CDR1 and CDR2: WNHNN, SYGVQD (reference sequence). The CDR3 contains 15 residues. V lost 7 bases, J lost 0 bases, and 5 bases stayed unmatched. The CDR3 DNA is TGCGCCAGCACCCAAACTAGCGGGAGCTCCTACGAGCAGTACTTC. As protein: CASTQTSGSSYEQYF.

The chain has TRBV21-1 and TRBJ1-2. TRBV21-1 corresponds to a pseudogene. The CDR3 is made up of 16 amino acids. CDR3 protein: CASSKGWRGVVYGYTF. The CDR3 nucleotides are TGTGCCAGCAGCAAAGGGTGGAGGGGCGTCGTCTATGGCTACACCTTC.

This chain joins TRBV2 and TRBJ1-2; D ambiguous. Trimming left V 2 bases short and J 6 bases short, with 10 bases between. The CDR3 covers 13 residues. Looked up from germline, CDR1 is SNHLY and CDR2 is FYNNEI. The CDR3 nucleotides are TGTGCCAGCAGTGAACGGGTATTGGATGGCTACACCTTC. Residues: CASSERVLDGYTF. Drawing the rest from reference TRBV2 and TRBJ1-2, the complete variable domain is EPEVTQTPSHQVTQMGQEVILRCVPISNHLYFYWYRQILGQKVEFLVSFYNNEISEKSEIFDDQFSVERPDGSNFTLKIRSTKLEDSAMYFCASSERVLDGYTFGSGTRLTVV.

The chain couples TRBV30 to TRBJ2-2; a weak D match, TRBD1 (6 bases). Germline loops: CDR1 GTSNPN, CDR2 SVGIG (reference sequence). Trimming stripped 7 bases from V and 1 base from J, with 13 bases between. The CDR3 totals 14 residues. CDR3 amino acids: CASSGTQNTGELFF. The DNA for the CDR3 is TGTGCCTCTTCCGGGACACAGAACACCGGGGAGCTGTTTTTT.

V usage is TRBV12-5 and J usage is TRBJ2-5; tentative D call: TRBD2 (5 bases). Trimming removed 0 bases at V and 4 bases at J, with 9 bases between. The CDR3 has 14 amino acids. The germline gives CDR1 LGHNT, CDR2 FRNRAP. The CDR3 protein is CASGLVLAGETQYF. In DNA form, the CDR3 reads TGTGCTAGTGGTTTGGTACTGGCGGGAGAGACCCAGTACTTC.